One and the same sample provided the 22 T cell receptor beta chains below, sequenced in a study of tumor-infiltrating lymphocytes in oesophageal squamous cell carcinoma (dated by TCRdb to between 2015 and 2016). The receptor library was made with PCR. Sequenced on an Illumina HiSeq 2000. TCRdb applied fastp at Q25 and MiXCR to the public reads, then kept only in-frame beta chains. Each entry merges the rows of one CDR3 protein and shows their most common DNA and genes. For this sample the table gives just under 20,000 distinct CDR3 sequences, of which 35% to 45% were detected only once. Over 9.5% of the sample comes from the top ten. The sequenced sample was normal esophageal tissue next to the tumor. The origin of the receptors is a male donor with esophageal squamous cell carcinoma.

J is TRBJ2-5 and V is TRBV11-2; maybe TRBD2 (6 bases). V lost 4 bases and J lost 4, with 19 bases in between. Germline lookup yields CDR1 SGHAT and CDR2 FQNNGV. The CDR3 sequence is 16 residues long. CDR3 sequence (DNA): TGTGCCAGCAGCTATACGGTGGGGCGGGGTGGAGAGACCCAGTACTTC. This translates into CASSYTVGRGGETQYF.

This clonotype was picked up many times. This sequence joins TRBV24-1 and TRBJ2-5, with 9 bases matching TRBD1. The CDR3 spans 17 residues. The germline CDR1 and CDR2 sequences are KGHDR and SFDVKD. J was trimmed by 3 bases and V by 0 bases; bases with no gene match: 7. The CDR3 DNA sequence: TGTGCCACCAGTGATTTGCAGCGGACAGGGGAGAAAGAGACCCAGTACTTC. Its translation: CATSDLQRTGEKETQYF.

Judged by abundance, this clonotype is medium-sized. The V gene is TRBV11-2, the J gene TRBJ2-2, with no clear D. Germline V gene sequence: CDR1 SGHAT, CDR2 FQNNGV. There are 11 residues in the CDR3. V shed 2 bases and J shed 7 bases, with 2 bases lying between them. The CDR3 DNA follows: TGTGCCAGCAGCTTAATCGGGGAGCTGTTTTTT. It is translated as CASSLIGELFF.

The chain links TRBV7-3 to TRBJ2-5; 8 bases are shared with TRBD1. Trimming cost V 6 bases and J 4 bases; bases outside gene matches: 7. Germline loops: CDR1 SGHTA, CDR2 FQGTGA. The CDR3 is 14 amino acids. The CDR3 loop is CASSFRGQGETQYF. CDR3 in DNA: TGTGCCAGCAGTTTTCGTGGACAGGGAGAGACCCAGTACTTC.

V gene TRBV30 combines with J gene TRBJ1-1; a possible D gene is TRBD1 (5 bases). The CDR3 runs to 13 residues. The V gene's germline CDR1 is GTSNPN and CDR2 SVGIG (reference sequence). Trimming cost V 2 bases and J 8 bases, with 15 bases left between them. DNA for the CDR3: TGTGCCTGGAGTAGGGCAGAGTGGGGCGAAGCTTTCTTT. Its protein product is CAWSRAEWGEAFF.

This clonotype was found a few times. CDR3 sequence (DNA): TGTGCCAGCAGCTTGATTGGTCGGGCGACTAATGAAAAACTGTTTTTT. The encoded protein is CASSLIGRATNEKLFF. J is TRBJ1-4 and V is TRBV7-3; D call uncertain. V was cut by 3 bases and J by 2 bases, with 13 bases left in between. This CDR3 is built from 16 residues. Germline V gives CDR1 SGHTA, CDR2 FQGTGA.

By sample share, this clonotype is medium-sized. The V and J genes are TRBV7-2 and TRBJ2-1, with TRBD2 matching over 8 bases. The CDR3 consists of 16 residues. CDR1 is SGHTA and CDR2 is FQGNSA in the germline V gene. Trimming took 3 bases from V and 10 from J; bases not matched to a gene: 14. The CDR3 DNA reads TGTGCCAGCAGCTTGGCGACGAGCGGGGGCTGGGGCGAGCAGTTCTTC. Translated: CASSLATSGGWGEQFF.

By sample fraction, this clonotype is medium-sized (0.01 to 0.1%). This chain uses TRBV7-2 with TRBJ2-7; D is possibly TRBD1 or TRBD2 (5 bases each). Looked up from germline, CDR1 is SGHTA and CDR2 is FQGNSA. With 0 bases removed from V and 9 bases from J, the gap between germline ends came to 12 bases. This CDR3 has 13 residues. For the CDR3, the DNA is TGTGCCAGCAGCTTAGCCCCTAGCACAGGGCAGTACTTC. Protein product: CASSLAPSTGQYF.

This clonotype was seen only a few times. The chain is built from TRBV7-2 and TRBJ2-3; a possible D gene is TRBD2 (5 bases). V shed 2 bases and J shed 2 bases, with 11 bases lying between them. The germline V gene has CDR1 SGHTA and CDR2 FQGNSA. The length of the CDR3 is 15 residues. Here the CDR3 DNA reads TGTGCCAGCAGCTTATCGGTGGGAGTCACAGATACGCAGTATTTT. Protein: CASSLSVGVTDTQYF. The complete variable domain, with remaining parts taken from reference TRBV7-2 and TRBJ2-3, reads GAGVSQSPSNKVTEKGKDVELRCDPISGHTALYWYRQSLGQGLEFLIYFQGNSAPDKSGLPSDRFSAERTGGSVSTLTIQRTQQEDSAVYLCASSLSVGVTDTQYFGPGTRLTVL.

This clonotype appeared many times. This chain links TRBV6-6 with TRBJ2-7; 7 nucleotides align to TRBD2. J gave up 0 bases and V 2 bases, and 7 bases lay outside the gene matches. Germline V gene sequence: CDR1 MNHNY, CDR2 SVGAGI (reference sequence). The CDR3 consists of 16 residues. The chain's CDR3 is CASSYDLRGTSYEQYF. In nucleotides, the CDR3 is TGTGCCAGCAGTTACGATTTGCGGGGGACCTCCTACGAGCAGTACTTC.

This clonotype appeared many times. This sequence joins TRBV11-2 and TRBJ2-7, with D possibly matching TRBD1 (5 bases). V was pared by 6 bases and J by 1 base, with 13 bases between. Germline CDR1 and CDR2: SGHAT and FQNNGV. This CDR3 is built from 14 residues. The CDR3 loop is CASRFGAGSYEQYF. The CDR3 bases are TGTGCCAGCAGGTTTGGGGCAGGATCCTACGAGCAGTACTTC.

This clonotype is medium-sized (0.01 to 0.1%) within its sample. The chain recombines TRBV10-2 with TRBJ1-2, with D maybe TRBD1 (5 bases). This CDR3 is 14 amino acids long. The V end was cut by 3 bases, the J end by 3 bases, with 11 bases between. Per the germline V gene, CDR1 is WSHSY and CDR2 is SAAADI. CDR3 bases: TGCGCCAGCAGTGACACAGGTTCATACTATGGCTACACCTTC. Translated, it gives CASSDTGSYYGYTF.

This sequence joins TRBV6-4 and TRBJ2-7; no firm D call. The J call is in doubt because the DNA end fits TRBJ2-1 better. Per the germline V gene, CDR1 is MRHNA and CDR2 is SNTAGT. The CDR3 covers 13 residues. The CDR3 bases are TGTGCCAGCAGTGAGAAGCTGGAGAATGAGCAGTTCTTC. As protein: CASSEKLENEQFF.

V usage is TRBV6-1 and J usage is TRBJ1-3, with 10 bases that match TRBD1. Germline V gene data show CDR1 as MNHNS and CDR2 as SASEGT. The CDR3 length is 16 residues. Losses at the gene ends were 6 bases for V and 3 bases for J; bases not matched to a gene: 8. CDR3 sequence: CASRPDRGRFGNTIYF. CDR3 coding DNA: TGTGCCAGCAGACCAGACAGGGGGCGATTTGGAAACACCATATATTTT.

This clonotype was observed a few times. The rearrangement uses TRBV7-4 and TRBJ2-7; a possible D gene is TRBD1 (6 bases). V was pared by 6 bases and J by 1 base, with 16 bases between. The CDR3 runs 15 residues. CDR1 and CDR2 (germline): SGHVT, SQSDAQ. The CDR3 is CASRPSDSSSYEQYF. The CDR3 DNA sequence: TGTGCCAGCAGGCCATCGGACAGCAGTTCCTACGAGCAGTACTTC.

The DNA of the CDR3 is TGTGCCAGCACCCCGGACAGGGCTAATGAGCAGTTCTTC. Its translation is CASTPDRANEQFF. V and J are TRBV12-3 or TRBV12-4 and TRBJ2-1, with 8 positions matching TRBD1. This CDR3 spans 13 amino acids. V lost 7 bases to trimming and J lost 7 bases; unmatched junction nucleotides: 6.

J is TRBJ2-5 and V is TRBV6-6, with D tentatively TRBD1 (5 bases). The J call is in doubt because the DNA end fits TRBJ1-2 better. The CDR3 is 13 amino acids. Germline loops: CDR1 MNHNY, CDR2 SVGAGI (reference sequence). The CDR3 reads CASPGRTNYGYTF. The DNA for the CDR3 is TGTGCCAGCCCGGGACGGACGAACTATGGCTACACCTTC.

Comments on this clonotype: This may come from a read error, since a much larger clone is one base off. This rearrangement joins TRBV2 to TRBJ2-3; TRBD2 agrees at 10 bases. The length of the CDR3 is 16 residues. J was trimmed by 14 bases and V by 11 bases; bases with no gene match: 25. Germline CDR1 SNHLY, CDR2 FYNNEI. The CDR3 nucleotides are TGTGCCGGAACCGGGACTAGCGCCAAGAACACCGGGGAGCTGTATTTT. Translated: CAGTGTSAKNTGELYF.

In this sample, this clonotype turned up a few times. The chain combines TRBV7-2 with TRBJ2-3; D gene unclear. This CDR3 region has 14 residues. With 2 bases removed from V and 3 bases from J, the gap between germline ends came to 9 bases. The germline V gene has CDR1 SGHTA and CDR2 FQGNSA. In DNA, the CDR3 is TGTGCCAGCAGCTTATTGTCCGCAACAGATACGCAGTATTTT. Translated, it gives CASSLLSATDTQYF. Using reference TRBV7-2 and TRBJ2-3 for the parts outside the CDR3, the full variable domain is GAGVSQSPSNKVTEKGKDVELRCDPISGHTALYWYRQSLGQGLEFLIYFQGNSAPDKSGLPSDRFSAERTGGSVSTLTIQRTQQEDSAVYLCASSLLSATDTQYFGPGTRLTVL.

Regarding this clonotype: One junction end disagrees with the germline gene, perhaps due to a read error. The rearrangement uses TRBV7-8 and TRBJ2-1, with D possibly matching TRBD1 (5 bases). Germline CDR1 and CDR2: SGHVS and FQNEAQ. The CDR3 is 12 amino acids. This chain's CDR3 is CASSLVWGYSYF. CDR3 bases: TGTGCCAGCAGCTTAGTTTGGGGCTATTCGTACTTC.

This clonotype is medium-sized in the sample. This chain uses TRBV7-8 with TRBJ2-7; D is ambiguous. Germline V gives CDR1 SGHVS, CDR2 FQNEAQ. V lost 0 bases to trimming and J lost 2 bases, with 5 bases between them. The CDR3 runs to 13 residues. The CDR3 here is CASSLATTYEQYF. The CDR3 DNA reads TGTGCCAGCAGCTTAGCTACGACCTACGAGCAGTACTTC.

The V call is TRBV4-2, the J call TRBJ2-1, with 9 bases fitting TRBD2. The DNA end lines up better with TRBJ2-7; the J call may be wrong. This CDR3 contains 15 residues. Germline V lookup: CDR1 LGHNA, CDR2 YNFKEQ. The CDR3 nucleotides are TGTGCCAGCAGTAGCGGGAGCACTTTATACAATGAGCAGTACTTC. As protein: CASSSGSTLYNEQYF.